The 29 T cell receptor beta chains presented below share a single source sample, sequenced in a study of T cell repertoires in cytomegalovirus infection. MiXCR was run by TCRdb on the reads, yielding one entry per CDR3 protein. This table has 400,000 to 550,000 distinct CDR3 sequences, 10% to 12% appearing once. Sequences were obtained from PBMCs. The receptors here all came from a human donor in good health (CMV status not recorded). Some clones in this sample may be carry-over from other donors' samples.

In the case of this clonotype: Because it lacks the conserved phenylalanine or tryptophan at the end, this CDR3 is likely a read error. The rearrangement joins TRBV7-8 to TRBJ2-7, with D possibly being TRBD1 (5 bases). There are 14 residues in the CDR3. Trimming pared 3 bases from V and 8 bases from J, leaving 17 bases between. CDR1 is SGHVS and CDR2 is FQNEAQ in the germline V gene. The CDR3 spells CASSLDTPRDKQYS. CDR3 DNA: TGTGCCAGCAGCTTGGACACCCCTCGCGACAAGCAGTACTCT.

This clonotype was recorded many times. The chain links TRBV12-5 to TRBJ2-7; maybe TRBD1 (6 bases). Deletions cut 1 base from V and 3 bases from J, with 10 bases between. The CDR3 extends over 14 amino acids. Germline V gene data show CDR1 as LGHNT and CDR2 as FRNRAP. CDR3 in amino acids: CASGLGQVGYEQYF. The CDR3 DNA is TGTGCTAGTGGTTTGGGACAGGTTGGCTACGAGCAGTACTTC.

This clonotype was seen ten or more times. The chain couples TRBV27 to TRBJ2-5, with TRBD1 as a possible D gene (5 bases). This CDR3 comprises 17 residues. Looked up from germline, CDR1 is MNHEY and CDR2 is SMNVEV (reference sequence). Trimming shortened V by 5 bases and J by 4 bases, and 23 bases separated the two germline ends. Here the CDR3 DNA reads TGTGCCAGCAGTCCGGAGACCGTCGAAGGGGCTGGAGAGACCCAGTACTTC. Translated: CASSPETVEGAGETQYF.

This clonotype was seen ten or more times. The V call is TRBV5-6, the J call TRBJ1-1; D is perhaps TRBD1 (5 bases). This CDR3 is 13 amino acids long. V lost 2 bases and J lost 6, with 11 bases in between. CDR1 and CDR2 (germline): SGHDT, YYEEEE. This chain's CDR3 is CASSFGGVPEAFF. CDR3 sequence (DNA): TGTGCCAGCAGCTTTGGGGGGGTCCCTGAAGCTTTCTTT.

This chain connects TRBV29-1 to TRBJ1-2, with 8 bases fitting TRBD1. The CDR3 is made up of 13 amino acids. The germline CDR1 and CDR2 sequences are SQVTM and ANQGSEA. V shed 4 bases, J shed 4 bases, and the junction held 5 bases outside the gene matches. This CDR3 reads CSVAADRAYGYTF. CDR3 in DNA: TGCAGCGTTGCGGCGGACAGGGCCTATGGCTACACCTTC.

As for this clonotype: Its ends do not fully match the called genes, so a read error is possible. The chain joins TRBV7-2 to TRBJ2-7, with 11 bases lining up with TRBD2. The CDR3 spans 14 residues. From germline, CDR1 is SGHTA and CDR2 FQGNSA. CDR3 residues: CASGFASGGYEQYF. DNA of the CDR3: TGTGCCAGCGGCTTTGCTAGCGGGGGGTACGAGCAGTACTTC.

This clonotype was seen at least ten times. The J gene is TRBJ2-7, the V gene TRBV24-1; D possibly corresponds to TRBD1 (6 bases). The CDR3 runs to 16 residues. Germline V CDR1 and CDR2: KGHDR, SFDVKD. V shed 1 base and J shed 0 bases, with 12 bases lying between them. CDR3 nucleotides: TGTGCCACCAGTGATTTCCGGGACACGAGCTCCTACGAGCAGTACTTC. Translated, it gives CATSDFRDTSSYEQYF.

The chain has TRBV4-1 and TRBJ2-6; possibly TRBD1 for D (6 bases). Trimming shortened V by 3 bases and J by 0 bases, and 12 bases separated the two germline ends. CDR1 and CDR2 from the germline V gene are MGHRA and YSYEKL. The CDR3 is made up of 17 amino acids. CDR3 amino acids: CASSQGRQVSGANVLTF. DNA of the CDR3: TGCGCCAGCAGCCAGGGGAGACAGGTCTCTGGGGCCAACGTCCTGACTTTC.

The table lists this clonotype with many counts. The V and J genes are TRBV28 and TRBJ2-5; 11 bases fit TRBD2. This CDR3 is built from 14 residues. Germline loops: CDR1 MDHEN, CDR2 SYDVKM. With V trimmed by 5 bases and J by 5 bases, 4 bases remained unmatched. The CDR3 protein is CASSLTSGGETQYF. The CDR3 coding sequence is TGTGCCAGCAGTCTAACTAGCGGGGGCGAGACCCAGTACTTC.

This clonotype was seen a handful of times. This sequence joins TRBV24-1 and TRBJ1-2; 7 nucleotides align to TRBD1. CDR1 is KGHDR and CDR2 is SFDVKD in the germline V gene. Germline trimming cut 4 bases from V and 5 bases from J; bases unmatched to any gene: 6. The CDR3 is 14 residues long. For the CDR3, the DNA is TGTGCCACCAGTGAACCGACAGGGAGGTATGGCTACACCTTC. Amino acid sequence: CATSEPTGRYGYTF.

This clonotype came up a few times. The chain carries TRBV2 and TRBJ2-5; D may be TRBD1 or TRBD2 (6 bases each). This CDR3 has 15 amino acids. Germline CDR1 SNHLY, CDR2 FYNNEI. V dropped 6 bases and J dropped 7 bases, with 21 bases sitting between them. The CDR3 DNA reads TGTGCCAGCAGGGGTGGGGGGCAGTTTGGGGTGACCCAGTACTTC. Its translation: CASRGGGQFGVTQYF.

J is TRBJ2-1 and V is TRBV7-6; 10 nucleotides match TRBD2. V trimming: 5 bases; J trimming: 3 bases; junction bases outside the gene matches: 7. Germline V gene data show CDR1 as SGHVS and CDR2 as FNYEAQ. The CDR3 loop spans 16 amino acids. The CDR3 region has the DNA TGTGCCAGCAGCACGGCTAGCGGGGGCTTCTACAATGAGCAGTTCTTC. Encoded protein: CASSTASGGFYNEQFF. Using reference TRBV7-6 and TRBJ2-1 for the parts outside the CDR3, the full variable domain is GAGVSQSPRYKVTKRGQDVALRCDPISGHVSLYWYRQALGQGPEFLTYFNYEAQQDKSGLPNDRFSAERPEGSISTLTIQRTEQRDSAMYRCASSTASGGFYNEQFFGPGTRLTVL.

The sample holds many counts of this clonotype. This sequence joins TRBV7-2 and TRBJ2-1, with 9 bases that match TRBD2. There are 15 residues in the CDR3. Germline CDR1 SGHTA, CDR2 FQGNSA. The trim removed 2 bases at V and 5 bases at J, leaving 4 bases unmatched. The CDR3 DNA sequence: TGTGCCAGCAGCTTACGAGCGGGAGGAAACAATGAGCAGTTCTTC. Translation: CASSLRAGGNNEQFF.

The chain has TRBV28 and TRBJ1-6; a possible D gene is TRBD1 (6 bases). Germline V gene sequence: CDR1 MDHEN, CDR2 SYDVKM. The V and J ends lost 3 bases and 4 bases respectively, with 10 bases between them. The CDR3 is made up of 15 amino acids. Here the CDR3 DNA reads TGTGCCAGCAGTTTCTGGACAGTGTATAATTCACCCCTCCACTTT. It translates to CASSFWTVYNSPLHF. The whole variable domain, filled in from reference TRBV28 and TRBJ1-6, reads DVKVTQSSRYLVKRTGEKVFLECVQDMDHENMFWYRQDPGLGLRLIYFSYDVKMKEKGDIPEGYSVSREKKERFSLILESASTNQTSMYLCASSFWTVYNSPLHFGNGTRLTVT.

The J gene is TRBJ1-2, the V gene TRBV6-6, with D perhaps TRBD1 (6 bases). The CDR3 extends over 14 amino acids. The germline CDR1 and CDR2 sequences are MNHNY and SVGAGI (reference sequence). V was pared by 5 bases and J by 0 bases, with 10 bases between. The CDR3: CASSTQGANYGYTF. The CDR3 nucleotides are TGTGCCAGCAGTACACAGGGAGCTAACTATGGCTACACCTTC.

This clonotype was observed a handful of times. CDR3 sequence (DNA): TGTGCCAGCAGTGTAGGACAGGGGGCAGATACGCAGTATTTT. Amino acid sequence: CASSVGQGADTQYF. This chain uses TRBV6-1 with TRBJ2-3; 10 bases are a match to TRBD1. Germline lookup yields CDR1 MNHNS and CDR2 SASEGT. The CDR3 loop spans 14 amino acids. V lost 4 bases to trimming and J lost 4 bases; unmatched junction nucleotides: 2.

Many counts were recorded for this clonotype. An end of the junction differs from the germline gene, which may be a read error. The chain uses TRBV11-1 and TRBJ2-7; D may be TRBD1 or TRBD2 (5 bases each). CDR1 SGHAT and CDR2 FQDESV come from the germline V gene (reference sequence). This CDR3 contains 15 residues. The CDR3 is CASRLGAGGGYEQYF. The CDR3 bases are TGTGCCAGCAGATTAGGGGCAGGAGGAGGCTACGAGCAGTACTTC.

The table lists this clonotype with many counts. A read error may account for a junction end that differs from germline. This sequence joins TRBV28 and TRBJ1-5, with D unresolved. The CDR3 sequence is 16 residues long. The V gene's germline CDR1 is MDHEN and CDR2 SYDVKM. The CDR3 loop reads CASSWVRQFSNQPQHF. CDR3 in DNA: TGTGCCAGTAGTTGGGTAAGGCAGTTTAGCAATCAGCCCCAGCATTTT.

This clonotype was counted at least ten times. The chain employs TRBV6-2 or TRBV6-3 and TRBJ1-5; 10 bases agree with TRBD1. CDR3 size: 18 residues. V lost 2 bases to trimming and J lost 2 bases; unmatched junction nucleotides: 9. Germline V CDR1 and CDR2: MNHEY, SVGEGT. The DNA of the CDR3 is TGTGCCAGCAGTTACGAACTCGGGACAGGGGAGGGCAATCAGCCCCAGCATTTT. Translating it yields CASSYELGTGEGNQPQHF.

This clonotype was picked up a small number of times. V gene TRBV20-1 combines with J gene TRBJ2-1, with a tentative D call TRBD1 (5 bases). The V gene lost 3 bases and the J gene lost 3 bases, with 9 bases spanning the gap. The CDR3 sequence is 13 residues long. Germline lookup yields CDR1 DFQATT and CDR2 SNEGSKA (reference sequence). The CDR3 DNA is TGCAGTGCTAGCAGAAGGGGCTACAATGAGCAGTTCTTC. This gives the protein CSASRRGYNEQFF.

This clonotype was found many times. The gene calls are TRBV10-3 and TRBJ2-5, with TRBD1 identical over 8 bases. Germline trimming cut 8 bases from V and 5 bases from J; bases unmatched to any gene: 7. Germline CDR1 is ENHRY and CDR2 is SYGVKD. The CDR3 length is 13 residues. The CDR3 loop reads CAIARQGRETQYF. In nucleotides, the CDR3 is TGTGCCATCGCGAGACAGGGGCGGGAGACCCAGTACTTC.

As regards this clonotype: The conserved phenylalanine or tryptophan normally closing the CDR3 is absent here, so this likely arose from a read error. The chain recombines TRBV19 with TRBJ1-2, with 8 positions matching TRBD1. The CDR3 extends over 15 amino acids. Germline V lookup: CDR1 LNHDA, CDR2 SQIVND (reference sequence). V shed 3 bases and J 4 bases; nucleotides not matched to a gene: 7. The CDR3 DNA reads TGTGCCAGTAGTATCGGGACAGGCGGAGTCTATGGCTACACCTAC. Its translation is CASSIGTGGVYGYTY.

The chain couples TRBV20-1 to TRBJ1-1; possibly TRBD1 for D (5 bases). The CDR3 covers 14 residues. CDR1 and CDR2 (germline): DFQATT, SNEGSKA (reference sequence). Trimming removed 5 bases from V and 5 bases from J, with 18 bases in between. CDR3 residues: CSAQRGTRLTEAFF. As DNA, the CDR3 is TGCAGTGCTCAGAGGGGAACAAGGCTAACTGAAGCTTTCTTT.

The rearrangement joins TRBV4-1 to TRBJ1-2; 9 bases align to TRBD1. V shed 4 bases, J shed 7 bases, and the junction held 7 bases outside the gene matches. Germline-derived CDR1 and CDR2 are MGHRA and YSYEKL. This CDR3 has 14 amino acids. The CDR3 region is CASSLGQGPVGYTF. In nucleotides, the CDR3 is TGCGCCAGCAGCCTCGGACAGGGGCCAGTTGGCTACACCTTC.

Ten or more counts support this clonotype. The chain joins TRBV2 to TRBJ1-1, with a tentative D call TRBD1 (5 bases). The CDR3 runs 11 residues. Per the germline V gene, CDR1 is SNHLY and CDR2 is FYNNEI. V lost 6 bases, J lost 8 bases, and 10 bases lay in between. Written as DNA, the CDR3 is TGTGCCAGCAGGAGGGACGGAGAAGCTTTCTTT. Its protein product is CASRRDGEAFF.

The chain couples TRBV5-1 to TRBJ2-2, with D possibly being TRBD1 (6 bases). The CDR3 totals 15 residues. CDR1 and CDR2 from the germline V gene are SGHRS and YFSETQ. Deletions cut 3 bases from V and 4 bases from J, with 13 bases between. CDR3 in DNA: TGCGCCAGCAGCTCTCGGACAGACTCCACCGGGGAGCTGTTTTTT. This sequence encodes CASSSRTDSTGELFF.

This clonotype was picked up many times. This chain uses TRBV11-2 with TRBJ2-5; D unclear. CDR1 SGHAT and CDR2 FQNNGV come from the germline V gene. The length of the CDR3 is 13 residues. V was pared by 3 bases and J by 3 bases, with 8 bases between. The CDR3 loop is CASSFSGKETQYF. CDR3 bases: TGTGCCAGCAGCTTTAGTGGCAAAGAGACCCAGTACTTC.

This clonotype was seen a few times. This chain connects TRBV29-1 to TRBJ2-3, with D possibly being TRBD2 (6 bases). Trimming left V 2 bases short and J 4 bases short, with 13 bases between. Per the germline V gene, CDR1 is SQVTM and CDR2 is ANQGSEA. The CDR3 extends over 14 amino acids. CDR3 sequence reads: CSVERLASSDTQYF. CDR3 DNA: TGCAGCGTTGAAAGGCTAGCGTCCTCAGATACGCAGTATTTT.

The CDR3 here is CASSFFRANYGYTF. DNA for the CDR3: TGTGCCAGCAGCTTTTTCAGGGCTAACTATGGCTACACCTTC. The chain uses TRBV5-4 and TRBJ1-2; D is possibly TRBD1 (5 bases). Trimming took off 2 bases at V and 0 bases at J, with 8 bases between the two ends. CDR3 length: 14 residues. The V gene's germline CDR1 is SGHNT and CDR2 YYREEE (reference sequence).